Here is one T cell receptor beta chain with its context. What it binds is not known. This CDR3 is built from 12 residues. Germline V gene lookup returns CDR1 SGHAT and CDR2 FQNNGV. V was clipped by 4 bases and J by 6 bases, with 10 bases between them. On cycle 4 day 1 and cycle 7 day 1, as well as at baseline, blood was sampled. This sample stems from a study of OX40 agonist ivuxolimab in advanced cancers. General study findings and limits: Clones of CD4+ and CD8+ blood T cells grew by week 6 at doses of 0.1 to 3.0 mg/kg.

Assay: immunoSEQ multiplex PCR; the TCRdb copy retains only in-frame clones and omits some. The sample consists of under 30,000 clones, around 80% of them appearing once. The chain links TRBV11-2 to TRBJ2-7; tentatively, D is TRBD1 or TRBD2 (5 bases each). The sequence came from an adult with an advanced solid tumor such as melanoma, head and neck, liver or kidney cancer. Source: CD4+ or CD8+ T cells sorted from blood, taken in a trial of the OX40 agonist ivuxolimab. The CDR3 nucleotides read TGTGCCAGCAGCTCAGGGACCAGCGAGCAGTACTTC. The encoded protein is CASSSGTSEQYF. The full variable domain, its missing parts supplied by reference TRBV11-2 and TRBJ2-7, is EAGVAQSPRYKIIEKRQSVAFWCNPISGHATLYWYQQILGQGPKLLIQFQNNGVVDDSQLPKDRFSAERLKGVDSTLKIQPAKLEDSAVYLCASSSGTSEQYFGPGTRLTVT.